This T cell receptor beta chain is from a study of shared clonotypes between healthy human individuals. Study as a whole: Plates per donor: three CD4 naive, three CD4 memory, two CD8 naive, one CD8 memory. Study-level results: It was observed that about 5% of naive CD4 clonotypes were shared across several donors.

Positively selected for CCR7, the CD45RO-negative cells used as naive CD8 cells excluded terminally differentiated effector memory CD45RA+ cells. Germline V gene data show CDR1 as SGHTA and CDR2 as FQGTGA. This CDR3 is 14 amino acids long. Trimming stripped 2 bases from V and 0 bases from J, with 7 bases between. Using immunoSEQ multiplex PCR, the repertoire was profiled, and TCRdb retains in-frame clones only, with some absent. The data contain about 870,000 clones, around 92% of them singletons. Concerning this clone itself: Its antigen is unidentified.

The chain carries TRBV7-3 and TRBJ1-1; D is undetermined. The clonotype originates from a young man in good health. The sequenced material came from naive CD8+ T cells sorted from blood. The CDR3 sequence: CASSLDGLNTEAFF. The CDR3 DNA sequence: TGTGCCAGCAGCTTAGACGGATTGAACACTGAAGCTTTCTTT.